The T cell receptor beta chain under discussion was sequenced for a study of blood T cell repertoires in COVID-19. Study at large: Italy, Spain and the United States were the sources of the convalescent and acute COVID-19 samples.

The authors' processing: From reference gene primer amplification, estimates of nucleated cell counts were derived. The repertoire was sequenced with immunoSEQ multiplex PCR; TCRdb's copy has only in-frame clones and lacks some. Clonal size and the V and J genes are those of that table, whereas D and trimming came from the DNA. The profile shows fewer than 200,000 clones, more than 65% of them singletons. The length of the CDR3 is 13 residues. Germline V gives CDR1 SGHTA, CDR2 FQGTGA. The germline V and J ends were trimmed by 5 bases and 1 base, with 8 bases remaining between them. The source of this sequence is a man aged 65 to 85 with active or convalescent COVID-19. Sequencing used peripheral blood. The chain links TRBV7-3 to TRBJ1-1; D unclear. The CDR3: CASSLIRNTEAFF. CDR3 DNA: TGTGCCAGCAGCCTTATTAGGAACACTGAAGCTTTCTTT.